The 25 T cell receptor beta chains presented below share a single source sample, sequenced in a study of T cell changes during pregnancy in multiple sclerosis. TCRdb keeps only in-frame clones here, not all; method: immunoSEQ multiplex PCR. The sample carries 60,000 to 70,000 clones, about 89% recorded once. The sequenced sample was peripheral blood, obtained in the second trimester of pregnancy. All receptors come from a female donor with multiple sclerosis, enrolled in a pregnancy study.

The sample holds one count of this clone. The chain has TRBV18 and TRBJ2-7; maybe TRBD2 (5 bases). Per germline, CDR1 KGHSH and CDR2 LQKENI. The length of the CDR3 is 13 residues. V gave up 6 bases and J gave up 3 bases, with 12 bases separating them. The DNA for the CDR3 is TGTGCCAGCTCCAACTCCGAGGGCTACGAGCAGTACTTC. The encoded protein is CASSNSEGYEQYF.

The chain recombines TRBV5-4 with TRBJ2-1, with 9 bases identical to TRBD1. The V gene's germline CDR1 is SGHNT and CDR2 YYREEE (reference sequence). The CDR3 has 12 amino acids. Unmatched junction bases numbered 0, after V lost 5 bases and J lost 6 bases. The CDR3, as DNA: TGTGCCAGCAGGGACAGGGGCAATGAGCAGTTCTTC. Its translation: CASRDRGNEQFF.

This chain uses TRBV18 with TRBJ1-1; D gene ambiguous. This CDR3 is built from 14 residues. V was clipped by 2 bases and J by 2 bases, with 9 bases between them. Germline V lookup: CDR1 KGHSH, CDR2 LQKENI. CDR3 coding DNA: TGTGCCAGCTCACCAGAACAGCTTAACACTGAAGCTTTCTTT. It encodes CASSPEQLNTEAFF.

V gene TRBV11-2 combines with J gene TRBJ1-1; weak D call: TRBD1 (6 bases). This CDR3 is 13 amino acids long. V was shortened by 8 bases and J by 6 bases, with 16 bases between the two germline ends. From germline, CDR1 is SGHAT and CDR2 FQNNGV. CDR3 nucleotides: TGTGCCAGCCGCTACAGGGTCATCTCTGAAGCTTTCTTT. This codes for CASRYRVISEAFF. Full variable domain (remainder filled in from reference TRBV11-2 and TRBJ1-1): EAGVAQSPRYKIIEKRQSVAFWCNPISGHATLYWYQQILGQGPKLLIQFQNNGVVDDSQLPKDRFSAERLKGVDSTLKIQPAKLEDSAVYLCASRYRVISEAFFGQGTRLTVV.

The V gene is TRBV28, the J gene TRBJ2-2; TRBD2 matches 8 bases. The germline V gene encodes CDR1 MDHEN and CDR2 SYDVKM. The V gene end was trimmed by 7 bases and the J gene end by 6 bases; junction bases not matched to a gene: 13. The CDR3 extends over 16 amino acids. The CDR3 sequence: CASIPGGVGMAGELFF. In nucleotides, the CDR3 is TGTGCCAGCATCCCCGGGGGGGTCGGGATGGCCGGGGAGCTGTTTTTT.

The CDR3 protein is CASSPNWGGTEAFF. CDR3 DNA sequence: TGTGCCAGCAGCCCTAACTGGGGGGGGACTGAAGCTTTCTTT. This chain connects TRBV7-3 to TRBJ1-1, with D tentatively TRBD1 (5 bases). In germline, CDR1 is SGHTA, CDR2 FQGTGA. The CDR3 extends over 14 amino acids. V lost 5 bases and J 5 bases, leaving 15 bases between the germline ends.

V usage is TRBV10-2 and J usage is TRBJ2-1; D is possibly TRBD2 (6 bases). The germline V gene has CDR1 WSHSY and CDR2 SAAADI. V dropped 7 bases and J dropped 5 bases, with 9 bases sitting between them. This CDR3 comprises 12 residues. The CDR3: CASTAGHNEQFF. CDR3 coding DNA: TGCGCCAGCACTGCGGGGCACAATGAGCAGTTCTTC.

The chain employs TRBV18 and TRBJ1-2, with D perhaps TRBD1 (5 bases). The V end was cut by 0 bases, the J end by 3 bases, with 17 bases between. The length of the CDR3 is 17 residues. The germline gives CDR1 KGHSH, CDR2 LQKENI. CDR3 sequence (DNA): TGTGCCAGCTCACCACCGGAAGGTGTAGTCAGGGACTATGGCTACACCTTC. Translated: CASSPPEGVVRDYGYTF.

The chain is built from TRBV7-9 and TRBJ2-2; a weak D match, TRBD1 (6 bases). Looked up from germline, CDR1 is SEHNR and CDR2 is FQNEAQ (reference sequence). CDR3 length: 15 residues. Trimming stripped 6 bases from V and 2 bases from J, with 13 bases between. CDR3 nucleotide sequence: TGTGCCAGCAGTCAAAAGGGGGTTAACACCGGGGAGCTGTTTTTT. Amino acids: CASSQKGVNTGELFF.

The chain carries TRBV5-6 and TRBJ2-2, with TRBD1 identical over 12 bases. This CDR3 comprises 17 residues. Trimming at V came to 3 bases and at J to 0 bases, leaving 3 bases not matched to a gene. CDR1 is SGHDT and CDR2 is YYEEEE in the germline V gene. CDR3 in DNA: TGTGCCAGCAGCTGGGGACAGGGGGCTCCGAACACCGGGGAGCTGTTTTTT. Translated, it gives CASSWGQGAPNTGELFF. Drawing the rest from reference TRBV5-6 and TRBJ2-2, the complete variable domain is DAGVTQSPTHLIKTRGQQVTLRCSPKSGHDTVSWYQQALGQGPQFIFQYYEEEERQRGNFPDRFSGHQFPNYSSELNVNALLLGDSALYLCASSWGQGAPNTGELFFGEGSRLTVL.

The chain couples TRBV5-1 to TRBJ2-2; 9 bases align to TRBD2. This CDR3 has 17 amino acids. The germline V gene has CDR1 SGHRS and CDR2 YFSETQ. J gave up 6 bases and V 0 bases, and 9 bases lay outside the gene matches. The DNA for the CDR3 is TGCGCCAGCAGCTTGGGACGTGGGGCTAGCGGGGCCGGGGAGCTGTTTTTT. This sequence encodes CASSLGRGASGAGELFF.

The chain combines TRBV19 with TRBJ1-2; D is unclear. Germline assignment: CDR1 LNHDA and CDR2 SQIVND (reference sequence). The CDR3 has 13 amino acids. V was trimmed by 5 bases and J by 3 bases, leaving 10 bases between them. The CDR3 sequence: CASSLPGYYGYTF. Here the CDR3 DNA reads TGTGCCAGTAGTCTGCCGGGGTACTATGGCTACACCTTC.

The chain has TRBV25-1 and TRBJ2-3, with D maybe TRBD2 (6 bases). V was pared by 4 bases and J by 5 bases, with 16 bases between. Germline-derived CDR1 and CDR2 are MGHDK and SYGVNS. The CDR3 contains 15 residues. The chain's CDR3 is CASSGAGSLEDTQYF. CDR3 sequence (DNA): TGTGCCAGCAGTGGCGCGGGATCGCTAGAAGATACGCAGTATTTT.

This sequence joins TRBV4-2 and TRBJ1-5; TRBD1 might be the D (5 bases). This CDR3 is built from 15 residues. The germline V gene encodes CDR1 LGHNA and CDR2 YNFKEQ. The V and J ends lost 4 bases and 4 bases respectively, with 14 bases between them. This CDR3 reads CASSRGGKGNQPQHF. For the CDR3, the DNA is TGTGCCAGCAGCCGAGGAGGGAAGGGGAATCAGCCCCAGCATTTT.

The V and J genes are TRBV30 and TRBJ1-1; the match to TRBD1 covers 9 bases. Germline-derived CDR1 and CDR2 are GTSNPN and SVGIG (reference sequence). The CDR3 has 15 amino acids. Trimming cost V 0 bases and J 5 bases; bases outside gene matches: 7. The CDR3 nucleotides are TGTGCCTGGAGTGTCACAGGGGGCTGGGGTACTGAAGCTTTCTTT. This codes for CAWSVTGGWGTEAFF.

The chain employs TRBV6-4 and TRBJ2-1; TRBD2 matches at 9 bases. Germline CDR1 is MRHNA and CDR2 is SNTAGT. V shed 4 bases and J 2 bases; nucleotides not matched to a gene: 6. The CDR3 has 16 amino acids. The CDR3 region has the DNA TGTGCCAGCAGTGGTTCTAGCGGGGCTACCTACAATGAGCAGTTCTTC. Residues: CASSGSSGATYNEQFF.

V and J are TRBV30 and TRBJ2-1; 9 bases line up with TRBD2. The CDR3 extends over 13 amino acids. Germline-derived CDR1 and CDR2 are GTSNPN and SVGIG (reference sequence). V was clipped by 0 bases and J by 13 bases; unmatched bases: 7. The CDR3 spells CAWSVVSGGFQFF. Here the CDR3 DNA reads TGTGCCTGGAGTGTAGTTAGCGGGGGTTTTCAGTTCTTC.

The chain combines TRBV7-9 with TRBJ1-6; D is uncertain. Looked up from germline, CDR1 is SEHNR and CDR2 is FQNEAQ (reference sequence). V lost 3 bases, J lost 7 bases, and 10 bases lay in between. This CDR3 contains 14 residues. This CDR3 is CASSFYGGNSPLHF. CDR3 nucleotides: TGTGCCAGCAGCTTTTACGGCGGGAATTCACCCCTCCACTTT.

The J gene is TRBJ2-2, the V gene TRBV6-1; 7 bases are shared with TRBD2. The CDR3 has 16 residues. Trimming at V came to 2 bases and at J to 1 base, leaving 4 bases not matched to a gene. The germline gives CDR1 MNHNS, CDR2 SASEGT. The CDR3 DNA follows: TGTGCCAGCAGTGAATACGTAGCGGGGAACACCGGGGAGCTGTTTTTT. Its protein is CASSEYVAGNTGELFF.

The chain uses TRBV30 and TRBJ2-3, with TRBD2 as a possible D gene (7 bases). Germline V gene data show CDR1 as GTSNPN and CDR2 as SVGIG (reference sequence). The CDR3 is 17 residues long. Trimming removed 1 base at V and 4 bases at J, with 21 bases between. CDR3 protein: CAWSGGLMLGASDTQYF. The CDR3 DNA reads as TGTGCCTGGAGTGGGGGACTAATGTTGGGGGCGTCAGATACGCAGTATTTT.

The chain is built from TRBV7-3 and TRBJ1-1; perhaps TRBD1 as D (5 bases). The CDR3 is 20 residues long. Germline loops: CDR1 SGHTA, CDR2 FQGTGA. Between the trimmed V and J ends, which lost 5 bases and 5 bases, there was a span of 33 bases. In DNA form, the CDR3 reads TGTGCCAGCAGCCCAAGACCCTTGGCCGGGACTCCTTTAAGGGGTACTGAAGCTTTCTTT. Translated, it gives CASSPRPLAGTPLRGTEAFF.

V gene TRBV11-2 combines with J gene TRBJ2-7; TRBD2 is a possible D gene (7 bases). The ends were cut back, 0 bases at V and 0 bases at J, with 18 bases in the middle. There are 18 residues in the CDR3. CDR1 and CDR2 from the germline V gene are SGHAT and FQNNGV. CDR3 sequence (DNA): TGTGCCAGCAGCTTAGAAAGGGGGGGGGCTTTACTCTCCTACGAGCAGTACTTC. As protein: CASSLERGGALLSYEQYF.

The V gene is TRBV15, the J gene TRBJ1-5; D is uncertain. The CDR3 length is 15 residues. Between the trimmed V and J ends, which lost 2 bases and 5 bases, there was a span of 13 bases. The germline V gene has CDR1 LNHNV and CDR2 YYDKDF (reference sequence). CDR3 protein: CATSRPTDGDQPQHF. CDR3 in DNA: TGTGCCACCAGCAGACCTACCGACGGAGATCAGCCCCAGCATTTT.

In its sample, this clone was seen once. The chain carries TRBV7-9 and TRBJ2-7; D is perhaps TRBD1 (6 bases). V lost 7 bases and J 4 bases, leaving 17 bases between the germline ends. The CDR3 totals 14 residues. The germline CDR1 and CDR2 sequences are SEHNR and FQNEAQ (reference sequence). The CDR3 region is CASNQGPQAYEQYF. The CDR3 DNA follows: TGTGCCAGCAACCAGGGGCCTCAAGCTTACGAGCAGTACTTC.

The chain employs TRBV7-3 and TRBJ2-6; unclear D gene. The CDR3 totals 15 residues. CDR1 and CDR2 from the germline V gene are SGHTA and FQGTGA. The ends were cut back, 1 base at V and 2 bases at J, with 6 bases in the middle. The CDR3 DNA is TGTGCCAGCAGCTTAAGCAGGACTGGGGCCAACGTCCTGACTTTC. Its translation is CASSLSRTGANVLTF.